This T cell receptor (beta chain) was profiled in a study of long-term antiretroviral therapy in people with HIV. This CDR3 is built from 11 residues. Germline CDR1 is SGHRS and CDR2 is YFSETQ. Trimming cost V 4 bases and J 4 bases, with 3 bases left between them. The assay used was immunoSEQ (version v3.0), run at survey level. Assay used: immunoSEQ multiplex PCR; TCRdb lists only in-frame clones, some missing. The table has about 27,000 clones, around 80% seen once. The TCR comes from a middle-aged woman with HIV. This rearrangement joins TRBV5-1 to TRBJ1-3; D remains unclear. This specimen consisted of unsorted PBMCs, obtained 0.5 years after starting antiretroviral therapy. The CDR3 DNA reads TGCGCCAGCAGCCCCGGAAACACCATATATTTT. Its protein is CASSPGNTIYF.